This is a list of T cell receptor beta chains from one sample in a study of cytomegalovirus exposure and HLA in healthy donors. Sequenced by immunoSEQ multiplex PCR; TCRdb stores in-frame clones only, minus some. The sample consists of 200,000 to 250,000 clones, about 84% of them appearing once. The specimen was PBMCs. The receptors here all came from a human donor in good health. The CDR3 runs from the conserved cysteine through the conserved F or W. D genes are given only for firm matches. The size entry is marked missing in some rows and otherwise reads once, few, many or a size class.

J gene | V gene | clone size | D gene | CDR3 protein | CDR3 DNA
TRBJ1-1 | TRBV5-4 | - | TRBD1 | CASKPGGAKTGAFF | TGTGCCAGCAAACCAGGGGGCGCGAAAACGGGAGCTTTCTTT
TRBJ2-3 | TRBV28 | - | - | CASSLSTDTQYF | TGTGCCAGCAGTCTAAGCACAGATACGCAGTATTTT
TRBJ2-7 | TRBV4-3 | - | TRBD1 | CASSQAPTGGSYEQYF | TGCGCCAGCAGCCAAGCACCGACAGGGGGATCCTACGAGCAGTACTTC
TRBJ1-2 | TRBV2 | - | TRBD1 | CASSGDRNTYGYTF | TGTGCCAGCAGTGGGGACAGAAACACTTATGGCTACACCTTC
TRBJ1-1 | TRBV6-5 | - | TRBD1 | CASSYPGQGRDTEAFF | TGTGCCAGCAGTTACCCCGGACAGGGCAGGGACACTGAAGCTTTCTTT
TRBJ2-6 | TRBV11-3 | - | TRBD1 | CASSTGGSGANVLTF | TGTGCCAGCAGCACAGGGGGCTCTGGGGCCAACGTCCTGACTTTC
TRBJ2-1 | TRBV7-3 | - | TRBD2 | CASSVASGDHNEQFF | TGTGCCAGCAGCGTGGCTAGCGGGGACCACAATGAGCAGTTCTTC
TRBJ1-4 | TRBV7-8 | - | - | CASSLGQGGLSEKLFF | TGTGCCAGCAGCTTAGGCCAGGGAGGTTTAAGTGAAAAACTGTTTTTT
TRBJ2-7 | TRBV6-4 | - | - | CASSAGDTYSYEQYF | TGTGCCAGCAGTGCTGGGGACACTTACTCCTACGAGCAGTACTTC
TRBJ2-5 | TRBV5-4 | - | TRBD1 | CASSLVDRGGETQYF | TGTGCCAGCAGCTTAGTGGACAGGGGCGGAGAGACCCAGTACTTC
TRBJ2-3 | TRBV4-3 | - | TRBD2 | CASSQDLNRWSGRASDTQYF | TGCGCCAGCAGCCAAGACCTGAACCGATGGAGCGGGAGGGCCTCAGATACGCAGTATTTT
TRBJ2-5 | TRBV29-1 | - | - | CSVGASQVGTQYF | TGCAGCGTTGGAGCTTCGCAGGTTGGGACCCAGTACTTC
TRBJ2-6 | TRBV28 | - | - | CASSLRGAGANVLTF | TGTGCCAGCAGCTTGCGGGGTGCTGGGGCCAACGTCCTGACTTTC
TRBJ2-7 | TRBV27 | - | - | CASSPGAAGAEQYF | TGTGCCAGCAGTCCCGGGGCCGCGGGGGCCGAGCAGTACTTC
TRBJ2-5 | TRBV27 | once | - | CASSFRGWETQYF | TGTGCCAGCAGTTTCCGGGGGTGGGAGACCCAGTACTTC
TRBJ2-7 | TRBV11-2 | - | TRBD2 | CASSQGTSVNEQYF | TGTGCCAGCAGTCAAGGGACTAGCGTCAACGAGCAGTACTTC
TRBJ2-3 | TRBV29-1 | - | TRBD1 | CSVIRGSWYF | TGCAGCGTCATCAGGGGGTCGTGGTATTTT
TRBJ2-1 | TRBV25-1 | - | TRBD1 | CASSDVSGTGRYNEQFF | TGTGCCAGCAGTGATGTCTCAGGGACAGGGCGCTACAATGAGCAGTTCTTC
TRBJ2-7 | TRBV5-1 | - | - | CASSLRQDYEQYF | TGCGCCAGCAGCCTTAGACAGGACTACGAGCAGTACTTC
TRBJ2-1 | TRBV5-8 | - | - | CASSPRIPGGNEQFF | TGTGCCAGCAGCCCTAGAATTCCAGGGGGGAATGAGCAGTTCTTC
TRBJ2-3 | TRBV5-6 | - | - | CASSLSQRGGADTQYF | TGTGCCAGCAGCTTGAGTCAGCGCGGGGGCGCAGATACGCAGTATTTT
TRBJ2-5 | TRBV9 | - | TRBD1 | CASSRQGETQYF | TGTGCCAGCAGCCGACAGGGGGAGACCCAGTACTTC
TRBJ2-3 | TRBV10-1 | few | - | CASSGDTLRTQYF | TGCGCCAGCAGTGGGGACACTCTCCGAACGCAGTATTTT
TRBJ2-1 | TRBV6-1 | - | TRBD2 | CASSLKAGGNEQFF | TGTGCCAGCAGTCTGAAAGCGGGGGGCAATGAGCAGTTCTTC
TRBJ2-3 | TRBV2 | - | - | CASTPSLQRQGTDTQYF | TGTGCCAGCACCCCCTCCCTTCAGCGGCAGGGCACAGATACGCAGTATTTT
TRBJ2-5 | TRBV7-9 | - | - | CASSLGTEQETQYF | TGTGCCAGCAGCTTAGGTACGGAGCAAGAGACCCAGTACTTC
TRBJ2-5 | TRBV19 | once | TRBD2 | CASTSGSETQYF | TGTGCCAGTACGAGCGGGAGCGAGACCCAGTACTTC
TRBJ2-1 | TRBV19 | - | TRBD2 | CASSSAITSGISEQFF | TGTGCCAGTAGTTCGGCCATTACTAGCGGGATTTCTGAGCAGTTCTTC
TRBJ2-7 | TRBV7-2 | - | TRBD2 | CASSLLAGEVYEQYF | TGTGCCAGCAGCTTATTAGCGGGAGAAGTCTACGAGCAGTACTTC
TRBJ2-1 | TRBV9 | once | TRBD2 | CASSVGVAGSEMNEQFF | TGTGCCAGCAGCGTAGGGGTAGCGGGGTCGGAGATGAATGAGCAGTTCTTC
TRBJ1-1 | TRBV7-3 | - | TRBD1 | CASSPGTGTGKAFF | TGTGCCAGCAGCCCCGGAACCGGGACAGGGAAAGCTTTCTTT
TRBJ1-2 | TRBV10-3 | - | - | CAISESQAAGGYGYTF | TGTGCCATCAGTGAGTCGCAGGCGGCCGGGGGCTATGGCTACACCTTC
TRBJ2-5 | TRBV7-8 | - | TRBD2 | CASSLVAGDETQYF | TGTGCCAGCAGCTTAGTTGCGGGAGACGAGACCCAGTACTTC
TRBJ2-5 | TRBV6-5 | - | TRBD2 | CASSPIAGSGVSQYF | TGTGCCAGCAGTCCAATAGCGGGATCTGGGGTGTCCCAGTACTTC
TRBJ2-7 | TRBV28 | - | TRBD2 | CASSFPSGERYEQYF | TGTGCCAGCAGTTTCCCTAGCGGGGAACGCTACGAGCAGTACTTC
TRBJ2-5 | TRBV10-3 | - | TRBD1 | CAISESLMTGGQETQYF | TGTGCCATCAGTGAGTCATTAATGACAGGGGGACAAGAGACCCAGTACTTC
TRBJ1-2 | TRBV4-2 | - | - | CASSQGRQDFYGYTF | TGTGCCAGCAGCCAAGGTAGACAGGATTTCTATGGCTACACCTTC
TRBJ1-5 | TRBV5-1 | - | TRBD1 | CASSTGTGPSQPQHF | TGCGCCAGCAGCACCGGGACAGGGCCAAGTCAGCCCCAGCATTTT
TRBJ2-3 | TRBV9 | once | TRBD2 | CASSARSGGRASTDTQYF | TGTGCCAGCAGCGCCCGTAGTGGCGGGAGGGCCAGCACAGATACGCAGTATTTT
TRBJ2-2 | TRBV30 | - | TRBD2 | CAWTGLAGPFGELFF | TGTGCCTGGACGGGACTAGCGGGACCTTTCGGGGAGCTGTTTTTT
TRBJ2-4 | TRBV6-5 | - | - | CASQTPGAKNIQYF | TGTGCCAGCCAGACCCCAGGAGCCAAAAACATTCAGTACTTC
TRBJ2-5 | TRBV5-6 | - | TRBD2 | CASSLGLAGWQTQYF | TGTGCCAGCAGCTTGGGACTAGCGGGATGGCAGACCCAGTACTTC
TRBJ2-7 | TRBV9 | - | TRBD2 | CASSFREGPSYEQYF | TGTGCCAGCAGCTTCCGGGAGGGCCCCTCCTACGAGCAGTACTTC
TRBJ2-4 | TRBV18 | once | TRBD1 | CASSPNLQGEGAKNIQYF | TGTGCCAGCTCACCCAATCTACAGGGGGAAGGGGCCAAAAACATTCAGTACTTC
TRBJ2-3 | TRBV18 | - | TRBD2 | CASSPLGLAGATDTQYF | TGTGCCAGCTCACCACTGGGACTAGCGGGAGCGACAGATACGCAGTATTTT
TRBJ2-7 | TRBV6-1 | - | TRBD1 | CASSADRDGSPYEQYF | TGTGCCAGCAGTGCTGACAGGGACGGTTCCCCCTACGAGCAGTACTTC
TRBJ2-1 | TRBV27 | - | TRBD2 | CASCPLAGDCYEQFF | TGTGCCAGCTGTCCACTAGCGGGGGATTGCTATGAGCAGTTCTTC
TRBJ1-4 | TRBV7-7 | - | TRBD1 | CASSRSGTDEKLFF | TGTGCTAGCAGCCGGTCCGGGACAGATGAAAAACTGTTTTTT
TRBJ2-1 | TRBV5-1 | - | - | CASSRGQYNEQFF | TGCGCCAGCAGCCGGGGACAATACAATGAGCAGTTCTTC
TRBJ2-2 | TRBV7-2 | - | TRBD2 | CASSLATGGTGELFF | TGTGCCAGCAGCTTAGCGACGGGAGGCACCGGGGAGCTGTTTTTT
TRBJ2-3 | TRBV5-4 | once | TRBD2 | CASSSLAGEDTQYF | TGTGCCAGCAGCTCTTTAGCGGGAGAAGATACGCAGTATTTT
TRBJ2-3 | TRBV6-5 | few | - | CASAVYSTDTQYF | TGTGCCAGCGCTGTCTACTCCACAGATACGCAGTATTTT
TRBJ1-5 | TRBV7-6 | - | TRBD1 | CASSDTTGASNQPQHF | TGTGCCAGCAGCGATACGACAGGGGCTAGCAATCAGCCCCAGCATTTT
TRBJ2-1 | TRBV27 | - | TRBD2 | CASSAGEFEQFF | TGTGCCAGCAGTGCGGGGGAGTTTGAGCAGTTCTTC
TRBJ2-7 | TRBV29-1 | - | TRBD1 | CSVVTGGNYEQYF | TGCAGCGTTGTTACAGGGGGGAACTACGAGCAGTACTTC
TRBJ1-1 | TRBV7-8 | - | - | CASSLGGGGSTEAFF | TGTGCCAGCAGCTTAGGGGGGGGAGGTAGCACTGAAGCTTTCTTT
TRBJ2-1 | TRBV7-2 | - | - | CASSPGAPIYNEQFF | TGTGCCAGCAGCCCGGGAGCCCCAATTTACAATGAGCAGTTCTTC